A selection of T cell receptor beta chains follows, all from one sample in a study of CD8 T cells in Susac syndrome. TCRdb reprocessed the immunoSEQ multiplex PCR reads via MiXCR and lists one record per CDR3 protein. The sample yields under 350,000 distinct CDR3 sequences, 92% seen once. Sequencing was carried out using CD4+ T cells from PBMCs. Receptors originate from a human donor with multiple sclerosis. CDR3s include the opening cysteine and the closing phenylalanine or tryptophan. The D gene is left open where the match is weak. Rows give clone size only sometimes, using once, few, many, or a class for an expanded clone.

TRBJ1-2	.	TRBV5-1	once	TGCGCCAGCAGCTCTGGGGGGAGAGATAACTATGGCTACACCTTC	CASSSGGRDNYGYTF
TRBJ2-3	.	TRBV10-3	.	TGTGCCATCAGTGATGGGGGGCTAAATACGCAGTATTTT	CAISDGGLNTQYF
TRBJ1-5	TRBD1	TRBV4-2	.	TGTGCCAGCAGCCAAGATCCAGGGGGCGCGAGGCCCCAGCATTTT	CASSQDPGGARPQHF
TRBJ2-7	TRBD2	TRBV20-1	.	TGCAGTGCTAGTATGGGGCGGGGGACCTACGAGCAGTACTTC	CSASMGRGTYEQYF
TRBJ2-2	TRBD1	TRBV20-1	.	TGCAGTGCTAGGGTCCCCGGGACAGGGAACACCGGGGAGCTGTTTTTT	CSARVPGTGNTGELFF
TRBJ1-2	.	TRBV7-9	.	TGTGCCAGCAGGCCCGGGGGGGCCATAAACTATGGCTACACCTTC	CASRPGGAINYGYTF
TRBJ2-1	.	TRBV10-3	once	TGTGCCATCAGTGGCGGGACTTCAAGAAATGAGCAGTTCTTC	CAISGGTSRNEQFF
TRBJ2-2	TRBD2	TRBV2	.	TGTGCCTGCATTCCCGGGGGGTGGACCGGGGAGCTGTTTTTT	CACIPGGWTGELFF
TRBJ2-5	TRBD1	TRBV4-1	.	TGCGCCAGCAGCCAATCCCGGGACAGGAGTATCCAAGAGACCCAGTACTTC	CASSQSRDRSIQETQYF
TRBJ1-3	.	TRBV9	.	TGTGCCAGCAGCGTAGGAGACACCATATATTTT	CASSVGDTIYF
TRBJ1-2	.	TRBV18	.	TGTGCCAGCTCACCCGGCCCAAACTATGGCTACACCTTC	CASSPGPNYGYTF
TRBJ2-3	TRBD2	TRBV4-3	.	TGCGCCAGCAGCCAAGATCAAACTAGCGGGAGTAGCACAGATACGCAGTATTTT	CASSQDQTSGSSTDTQYF
TRBJ2-7	TRBD2	TRBV6-5	.	TGTGCCAGCAGATCGGGAGGGGTGATTGCCTACGAGCAGTACTTC	CASRSGGVIAYEQYF
TRBJ2-5	TRBD2	TRBV6-2/TRBV6-3	.	TGTGCCAGCAGCGCTGGACTAGCGGGAGAAGAGACCCAGTACTTC	CASSAGLAGEETQYF
TRBJ2-7	.	TRBV5-1	.	TGCGCCAGCAGTTTCAGGGACGAGCAGTACTTC	CASSFRDEQYF
TRBJ2-5	.	TRBV29-1	.	TGCAGCGTGCAACAGACAGGTGAAGAGACCCAGTACTTC	CSVQQTGEETQYF
TRBJ1-1	.	TRBV20-1	.	TGCAGTGCCCCATTAAACACTGAAGCTTTCTTT	CSAPLNTEAFF
TRBJ2-1	.	TRBV3-1	once	TGTGCCAGCACCGAGGGATGGCGGGACAATGAGCAGTTCTTC	CASTEGWRDNEQFF
TRBJ2-7	.	TRBV6-1	.	TGTGCCAGCAATCGCCTGGCGGGGAGTTCCTACCGGGGCCCCTCCTTCTACGAGCAGTACTTC	CASNRLAGSSYRGPSFYEQYF
TRBJ1-1	TRBD1	TRBV6-2/TRBV6-3	.	TGTGCCAGCAGTTCCCTCAAGGGACAGGGTAAGGTTGGCACTGAAGCTTTCTTT	CASSSLKGQGKVGTEAFF
TRBJ1-2	.	TRBV29-1	.	TGCAGCGTTGCTCAAGGTGGGGACTCTGGCTACACCTTC	CSVAQGGDSGYTF
TRBJ1-2	.	TRBV30	.	TGTGCCTGGAACGTACCTGGGGGCCAAGATGGCGGCTACACCTTC	CAWNVPGGQDGGYTF
TRBJ2-3	.	TRBV9	.	TGTGCCAGCAGCGTAAAGGGATTCTTGGATACGCAGTATTTT	CASSVKGFLDTQYF